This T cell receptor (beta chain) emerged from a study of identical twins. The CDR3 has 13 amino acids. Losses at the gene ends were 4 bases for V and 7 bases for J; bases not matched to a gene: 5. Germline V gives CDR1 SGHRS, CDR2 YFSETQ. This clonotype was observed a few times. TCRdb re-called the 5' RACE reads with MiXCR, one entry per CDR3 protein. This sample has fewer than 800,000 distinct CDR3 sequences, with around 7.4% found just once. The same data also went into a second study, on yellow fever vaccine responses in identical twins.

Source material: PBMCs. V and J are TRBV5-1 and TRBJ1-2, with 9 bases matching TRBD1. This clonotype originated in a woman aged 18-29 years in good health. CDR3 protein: CASSMGQGFGYTF. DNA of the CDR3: TGCGCCAGCAGCATGGGACAGGGCTTTGGCTACACCTTC.